One and the same sample provided the 19 T cell receptor beta chains below, sequenced in a study of naive and memory T cell subsets. The beta constant-region primer was an equimolar mix of two oligonucleotides covering TRBC1 and TRBC2. TCRdb fed the UMI-ligation and nested PCR reads into MiXCR, producing one record per CDR3 protein. The data hold 75,000 to 85,000 distinct CDR3 sequences, with about 12% observed a single time. The sequenced material came from central memory CD4+ T cells from blood. Source of these receptors: a human donor in good health.

The V and J genes are TRBV4-3 and TRBJ2-1, with D possibly TRBD2 on 5 matching bases. Germline V gene sequence: CDR1 LGHNA, CDR2 YSLEER. CDR3 length: 16 residues. Trimming took off 5 bases at V and 0 bases at J, with 14 bases between the two ends. The CDR3, as DNA: TGCGCCAGCAGCGCTCTGGCGGGCAGCTCCTACAATGAGCAGTTCTTC. Encoded protein: CASSALAGSSYNEQFF.

The chain recombines TRBV9 with TRBJ1-3; a possible D gene is TRBD1 (6 bases). This CDR3 is built from 17 residues. From germline, CDR1 is SGDLS and CDR2 YYNGEE. The V gene lost 0 bases and the J gene lost 0 bases, with 13 bases spanning the gap. Here the CDR3 DNA reads TGTGCCAGCAGCGTAGGGTCAGGGACACCCTCTGGAAACACCATATATTTT. Translated, it gives CASSVGSGTPSGNTIYF.

This clonotype has a handful of counts. The V gene is TRBV6-6, the J gene TRBJ1-2; weak D call: TRBD1 (5 bases). Trimming removed 2 bases from V and 4 bases from J, with 17 bases in between. Germline assignment: CDR1 MNHNY and CDR2 SVGAGI (reference sequence). This CDR3 has 16 amino acids. Here the CDR3 DNA reads TGTGCCAGCAGTTACCTACCTTCAGGGACTATCTATGGCTACACCTTC. Amino acid sequence: CASSYLPSGTIYGYTF.

V gene TRBV9 combines with J gene TRBJ2-3; TRBD1 matches 8 bases. CDR3 length: 17 residues. Unmatched junction bases numbered 12, after V lost 2 bases and J lost 4 bases. Germline loops: CDR1 SGDLS, CDR2 YYNGEE. The CDR3: CASSVGSRGLLADTQYF. The CDR3 nucleotides are TGTGCCAGCAGCGTGGGGAGCAGGGGGCTTCTCGCAGATACGCAGTATTTT.

This clonotype has a handful of counts. The chain employs TRBV28 and TRBJ2-2, with no clear D. Germline lookup yields CDR1 MDHEN and CDR2 SYDVKM. The CDR3 contains 14 residues. Trimming pared 6 bases from V and 1 base from J, leaving 9 bases between. The CDR3 sequence: CASSIPLNTGELFF. In DNA, the CDR3 is TGTGCCAGCAGCATACCATTGAACACCGGGGAGCTGTTTTTT.

This clonotype has just a few counts. The V gene is TRBV27, the J gene TRBJ2-7; D is possibly TRBD1 (6 bases). V dropped 7 bases and J dropped 6 bases, with 28 bases sitting between them. The CDR3 is 17 amino acids. Germline V gene data show CDR1 as MNHEY and CDR2 as SMNVEV (reference sequence). The CDR3 DNA reads as TGTGCCAGCAAGACAGGACAAGTCCTCTGGACAGACAGCGAGCAGTACTTC. This codes for CASKTGQVLWTDSEQYF.

This clonotype was found a few times. The CDR3 loop reads CASSQDSPGRTYNEQFF. In DNA, the CDR3 is TGTGCCAGCAGCCAAGATTCCCCAGGGAGGACCTACAATGAGCAGTTCTTC. The chain carries TRBV3-1 and TRBJ2-1, with D possibly being TRBD2 (6 bases). Germline CDR1 LGHDT, CDR2 YNNKEL (reference sequence). V dropped 0 bases and J dropped 2 bases, with 14 bases sitting between them. This CDR3 has 17 residues.

This chain connects TRBV29-1 to TRBJ2-1, with D perhaps matching TRBD1 (6 bases). V was pared by 3 bases and J by 3 bases, with 15 bases between. In germline, CDR1 is SQVTM, CDR2 ANQGSEA. The CDR3 sequence is 15 residues long. CDR3 nucleotide sequence: TGCAGCGTTGAGTACTTGGGGGCACGCTACAATGAGCAGTTCTTC. This translates into CSVEYLGARYNEQFF.

Many counts were recorded for this clonotype. The chain recombines TRBV29-1 with TRBJ2-7, with TRBD1 matching 8 bases. V dropped 1 base and J dropped 5; count of bases not matched to a gene: 4. CDR3 length equals 13 residues. Germline loops: CDR1 SQVTM, CDR2 ANQGSEA. The CDR3 DNA is TGCAGCGTTGAAGCAGGGGGCCGGGACGAGCAGTACTTC. It is translated as CSVEAGGRDEQYF.

The V gene is TRBV24-1, the J gene TRBJ2-3, with a weak D call TRBD1 (6 bases). CDR3 size: 15 residues. The V gene's germline CDR1 is KGHDR and CDR2 SFDVKD. The V end was cut by 6 bases, the J end by 5 bases, with 17 bases between. CDR3 sequence (DNA): TGTGCCACCAGTTCGGCCAGGGGCAATGGAGATACGCAGTATTTT. Translated: CATSSARGNGDTQYF.

A few counts support this clonotype. This chain connects TRBV20-1 to TRBJ1-6; TRBD1 agrees at 8 bases. The CDR3 is made up of 13 amino acids. Per the germline V gene, CDR1 is DFQATT and CDR2 is SNEGSKA (reference sequence). The J segment lost 5 bases and the V segment lost 7 bases, leaving 4 bases of the junction unmatched. Written as DNA, the CDR3 is TGCAGTGTCCCGGGACAGGATAATTCACCCCTCCACTTT. The encoded protein is CSVPGQDNSPLHF.

This clonotype was counted at least ten times. V gene TRBV4-2 combines with J gene TRBJ2-7; TRBD1 agrees at 7 bases. The CDR3 is 15 residues long. The ends lost 0 bases at V and 2 bases at J; junction bases unmatched: 4. Germline V gene data show CDR1 as LGHNA and CDR2 as YNFKEQ. The CDR3 region is CASSQDLGQAYEQYF. The CDR3, as DNA: TGTGCCAGCAGCCAAGATCTCGGACAGGCCTACGAGCAGTACTTC.

There are many counts of this clonotype. The chain links TRBV4-2 to TRBJ2-1; 9 positions match TRBD1. Trimming cost V 1 base and J 5 bases; bases outside gene matches: 3. The CDR3 sequence is 15 residues long. Germline-derived CDR1 and CDR2 are LGHNA and YNFKEQ. DNA of the CDR3: TGTGCCAGCAGCCAAGTGGGACAGGGAGACAATGAGCAGTTCTTC. Amino acids: CASSQVGQGDNEQFF.

This clonotype was counted ten times or more. The chain combines TRBV5-4 with TRBJ2-5; 9 bases line up with TRBD2. The trim removed 4 bases at V and 1 base at J, leaving 5 bases unmatched. Germline V gene lookup returns CDR1 SGHNT and CDR2 YYREEE (reference sequence). This CDR3 contains 15 residues. The CDR3 nucleotides read TGTGCCAGCAGCGGGTCTAGCGGGGTCCAAGAGACCCAGTACTTC. Translating it yields CASSGSSGVQETQYF.

This sequence joins TRBV20-1 and TRBJ2-3, with a possible D match to TRBD2 (6 bases). The CDR3 runs to 14 residues. Trimming pared 5 bases from V and 1 base from J, leaving 13 bases between. Germline CDR1 is DFQATT and CDR2 is SNEGSKA (reference sequence). The CDR3: CSAVGRAGTDTQYF. As DNA, the CDR3 is TGCAGTGCTGTCGGGAGAGCGGGCACAGATACGCAGTATTTT.

This clonotype was seen more than once but under ten times. The chain is built from TRBV12-3 or TRBV12-4 and TRBJ2-5; 11 nucleotides match TRBD1. The CDR3 has 15 amino acids. Germline trimming cut 5 bases from V and 3 bases from J; bases unmatched to any gene: 5. For the CDR3, the DNA is TGTGCCAGCAGTGGGGGGGGACAGGGGGAAGAGACCCAGTACTTC. Its protein product is CASSGGGQGEETQYF.

This clonotype was counted ten times or more. The V call is TRBV20-1, the J call TRBJ2-2; D is uncertain. Germline CDR1 and CDR2: DFQATT and SNEGSKA (reference sequence). Trimming took off 3 bases at V and 3 bases at J, with 8 bases between the two ends. This CDR3 spans 13 amino acids. The CDR3 nucleotides read TGCAGTGCTAGGAAGGGTCACACCGGGGAGCTGTTTTTT. This sequence encodes CSARKGHTGELFF.

The V and J genes are TRBV12-3 or TRBV12-4 and TRBJ1-1; D might be TRBD1 (5 bases). Trimming shortened V by 7 bases and J by 4 bases, and 16 bases separated the two germline ends. The CDR3 runs 14 residues. For the CDR3, the DNA is TGTGCCAGCACCACCCTCGGGGGTGGCACTGAAGCTTTCTTT. Translation gives CASTTLGGGTEAFF.

The V gene is TRBV27, the J gene TRBJ2-7; 14 positions agree with TRBD2. V was pared by 6 bases and J by 4 bases, with 20 bases of the junction left unmatched. CDR3 length equals 20 residues. Germline-derived CDR1 and CDR2 are MNHEY and SMNVEV (reference sequence). The CDR3 nucleotides read TGTGCCAGCAGGATCAAGGGTGGGGAGGGGACTAGCGGGAGTGCTTACGAGCAGTACTTC. Translation gives CASRIKGGEGTSGSAYEQYF.